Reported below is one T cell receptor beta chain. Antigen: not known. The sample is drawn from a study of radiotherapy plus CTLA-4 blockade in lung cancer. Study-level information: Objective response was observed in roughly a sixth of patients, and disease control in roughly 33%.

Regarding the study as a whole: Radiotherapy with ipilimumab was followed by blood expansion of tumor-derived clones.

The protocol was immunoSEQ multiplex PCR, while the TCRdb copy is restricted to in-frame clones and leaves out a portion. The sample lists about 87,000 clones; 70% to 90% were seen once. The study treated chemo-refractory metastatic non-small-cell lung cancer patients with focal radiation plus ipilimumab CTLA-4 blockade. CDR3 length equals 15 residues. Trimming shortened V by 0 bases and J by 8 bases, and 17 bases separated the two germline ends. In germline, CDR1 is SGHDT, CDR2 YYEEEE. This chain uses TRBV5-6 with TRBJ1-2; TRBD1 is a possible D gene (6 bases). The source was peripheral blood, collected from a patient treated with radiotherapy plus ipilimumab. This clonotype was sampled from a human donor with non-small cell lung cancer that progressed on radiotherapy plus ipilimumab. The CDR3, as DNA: TGTGCCAGCAGCTTGGGGTCTACAGGGACTCGGGGCTACACCTTC. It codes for CASSLGSTGTRGYTF.